The clone carrying this TCR beta chain was observed a few times. These data originate in a study of blood T cells in healthy people across ages. The V end lost 0 bases, the J end lost 8 bases, and 14 bases lay between the germline ends. In germline, CDR1 is SGDLS, CDR2 YYNGEE. The CDR3 has 14 residues. Next came a second PCR, run for about 6 to 11 cycles, which used a sample-barcoded 5' primer along with a J-beta primer mix. The authors tagged each cDNA molecule using a template-switch adaptor with 12 random nucleotides. TCRdb recomputed calls from the 5' RACE reads with MiXCR, one row per CDR3 protein. The table includes around 1,000,000 distinct CDR3 sequences, under 30% detected once. The same sample was also used in a study of T cells of mothers and their children. From that report: Three healthy Caucasian mothers and their six children donated.

The rearrangement joins TRBV9 to TRBJ1-2; D perhaps matches TRBD1 (5 bases). The sample consisted of blood. This receptor was obtained from a girl aged 2-10 years in good health. The CDR3 nucleotides are TGTGCCAGCAGCGTAGAAGGGGACCTGGGAGGCTACACCTTC. Its translation is CASSVEGDLGGYTF.